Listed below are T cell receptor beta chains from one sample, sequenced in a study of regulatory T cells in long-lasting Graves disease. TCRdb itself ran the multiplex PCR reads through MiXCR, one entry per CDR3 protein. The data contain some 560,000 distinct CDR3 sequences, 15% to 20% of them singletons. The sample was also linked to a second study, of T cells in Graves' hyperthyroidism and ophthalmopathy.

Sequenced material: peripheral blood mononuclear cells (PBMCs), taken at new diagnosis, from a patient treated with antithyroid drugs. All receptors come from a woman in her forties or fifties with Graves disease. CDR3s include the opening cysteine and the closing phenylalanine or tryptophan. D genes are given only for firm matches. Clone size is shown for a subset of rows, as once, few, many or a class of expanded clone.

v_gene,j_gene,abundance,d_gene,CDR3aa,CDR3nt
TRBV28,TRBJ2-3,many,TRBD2,CATNSAGLAGGATDTQYF,TGTGCCACCAACTCCGCCGGACTAGCGGGGGGCGCTACAGATACGCAGTATTTT
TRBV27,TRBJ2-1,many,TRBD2,CASIGGGSYNEQFF,TGTGCCAGCATCGGCGGGGGATCCTACAATGAGCAGTTCTTC
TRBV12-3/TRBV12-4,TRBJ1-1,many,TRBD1,CASSPSGGGTEAFF,TGTGCCAGCAGTCCGTCAGGGGGGGGCACTGAAGCTTTCTTT
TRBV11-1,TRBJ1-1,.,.,CASSFLAEAFF,TGTGCCAGCAGCTTCCTGGCTGAAGCTTTCTTT
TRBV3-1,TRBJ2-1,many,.,CASSGDGKGEQFF,TGTGCCAGCAGCGGGGACGGAAAAGGGGAGCAGTTCTTC
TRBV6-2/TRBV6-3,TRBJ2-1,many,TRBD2,CASSSASGGYNEQFF,TGTGCCAGCAGTTCGGCTAGCGGGGGATACAATGAGCAGTTCTTC
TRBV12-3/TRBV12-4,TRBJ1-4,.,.,CASSSGWTNEKLFF,TGTGCCAGCAGCTCAGGGTGGACTAATGAAAAACTGTTTTTT
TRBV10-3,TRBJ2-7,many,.,CAISESQQDGYEQYF,TGTGCCATCAGTGAGTCTCAACAGGATGGCTACGAGCAGTACTTC
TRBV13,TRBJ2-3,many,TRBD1,CASSSRQGGDTQYF,TGTGCCAGCAGCTCCAGACAGGGTGGAGATACGCAGTATTTT
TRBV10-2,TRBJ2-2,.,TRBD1,CASRGQGARTGELFF,TGCGCCAGCAGAGGACAGGGGGCAAGGACCGGGGAGCTGTTTTTT
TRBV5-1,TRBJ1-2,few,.,CASSLLTGEDGYTF,TGCGCCAGCAGCTTGCTGACAGGAGAGGATGGCTACACCTTC
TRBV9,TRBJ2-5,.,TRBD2,CASSPQAGIQETQYF,TGTGCCAGCAGCCCCCAAGCGGGGATCCAAGAGACCCAGTACTTC
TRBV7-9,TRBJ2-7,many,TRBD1,CASSPTGGLYEQYF,TGTGCCAGCAGTCCTACAGGGGGCCTCTACGAGCAGTACTTC
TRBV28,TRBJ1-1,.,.,CASLGSLGAQNTEAFF,TGTGCCAGCCTTGGGAGCCTAGGGGCCCAAAACACTGAAGCTTTCTTT
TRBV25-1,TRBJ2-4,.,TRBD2,CATAGGPTKNIQYF,TGTGCCACCGCGGGGGGGCCGACCAAAAACATTCAGTACTTC
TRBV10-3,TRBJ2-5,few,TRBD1,CAIRDRGEETQYF,TGTGCCATCAGAGACAGGGGCGAAGAGACCCAGTACTTC
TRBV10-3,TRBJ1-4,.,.,CAISASGQFNEKLFF,TGTGCCATCAGTGCTAGCGGACAGTTTAATGAAAAACTGTTTTTT
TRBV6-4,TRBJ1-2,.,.,CASSDSGGTINGYTF,TGTGCCAGCAGTGACTCCGGCGGGACAATTAATGGCTACACCTTC
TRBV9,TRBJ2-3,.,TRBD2,CASSAHSGGMDTQYF,TGTGCCAGCAGCGCGCATAGCGGGGGGATGGATACGCAGTATTTT
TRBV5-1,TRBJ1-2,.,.,CASSLAGMGRGGYTF,TGCGCCAGCAGCTTGGCCGGGATGGGACGGGGCGGCTACACCTTC
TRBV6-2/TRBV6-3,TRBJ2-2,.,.,CATANTGELLF,TGTGCCACGGCTAACACCGGGGAGCTGCTTTTT
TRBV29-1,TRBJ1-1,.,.,CSVVGSLVGRNTEAFF,TGCAGCGTTGTTGGTAGCCTCGTGGGGAGAAACACTGAAGCTTTCTTT
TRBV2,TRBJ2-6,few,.,CASTSSGANVLTF,TGTGCCAGCACTTCCTCTGGGGCCAACGTCCTGACTTTC
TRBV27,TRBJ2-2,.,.,CASSLGGRGPPGELFF,TGTGCCAGCAGTTTAGGGGGGCGGGGCCCGCCCGGGGAGCTGTTTTTT
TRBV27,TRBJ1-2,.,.,CASSFAQPFHGYTF,TGTGCCAGCAGTTTCGCACAGCCGTTTCATGGCTACACCTTC
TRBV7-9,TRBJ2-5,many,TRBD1,CASSQGQGRQETQYF,TGTGCCAGCAGCCAAGGACAGGGTCGCCAAGAGACCCAGTACTTC
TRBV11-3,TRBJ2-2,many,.,CASSLAWPEATNTGELFF,TGTGCCAGCAGCTTAGCATGGCCAGAAGCTACGAACACCGGGGAGCTGTTTTTT
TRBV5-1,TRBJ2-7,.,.,CARIKPGPKPYEQYF,TGCGCCAGGATAAAACCGGGACCGAAACCCTACGAGCAGTACTTC
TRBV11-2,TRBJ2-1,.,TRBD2,CASSFQPGLAGAGEQFF,TGTGCCAGCAGCTTTCAGCCGGGACTAGCGGGGGCCGGGGAGCAGTTCTTC
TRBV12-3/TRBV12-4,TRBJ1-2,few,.,CASSLRLNYGYTF,TGTGCCAGCAGCCTCAGACTTAACTATGGCTACACCTTC
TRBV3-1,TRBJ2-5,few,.,CASSQGLTGETQYF,TGTGCCAGCAGCCAAGGACTAACCGGGGAGACCCAGTACTTC
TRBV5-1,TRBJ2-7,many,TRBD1,CASSLEGQGNEQYF,TGCGCCAGCAGCTTAGAGGGACAGGGAAACGAGCAGTACTTC
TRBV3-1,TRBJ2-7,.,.,CASSRLAPADEQYF,TGTGCCAGCAGCCGTTTGGCCCCAGCCGACGAGCAGTACTTC
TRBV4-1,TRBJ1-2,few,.,CASSPINTGGGYTF,TGCGCCAGCAGCCCGATCAATACCGGGGGTGGCTACACCTTC
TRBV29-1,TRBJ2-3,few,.,CSVTGTPEGDTQYF,TGCAGCGTTACCGGGACACCGGAGGGGGATACGCAGTATTTT
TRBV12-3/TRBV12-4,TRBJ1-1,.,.,CASSFGEGTEAFF,TGTGCCAGCAGTTTCGGGGAGGGCACTGAAGCTTTCTTT
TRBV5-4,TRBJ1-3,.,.,CASSFFSRDPGDTIYF,TGTGCCAGCAGCTTCTTTTCGCGGGACCCGGGGGACACCATATATTTT
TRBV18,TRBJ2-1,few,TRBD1,CASSPSRGRLVDEQFF,TGTGCCAGCTCACCAAGCAGGGGGCGGTTGGTGGATGAGCAGTTCTTC
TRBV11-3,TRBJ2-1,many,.,CASSRNREGEQFF,TGTGCCAGCAGCCGCAACAGGGAAGGGGAGCAGTTCTTC
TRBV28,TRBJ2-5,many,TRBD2,CASRAAGGIGETQYF,TGTGCCAGCAGGGCCGCGGGGGGGATTGGGGAGACCCAGTACTTC
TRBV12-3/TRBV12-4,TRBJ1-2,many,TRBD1,CASTRTGGDGYTF,TGTGCCAGCACCCGGACAGGGGGCGATGGCTACACCTTC
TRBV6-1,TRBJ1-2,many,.,CASSRRRDSYGYTF,TGTGCCAGCAGCCGGAGACGGGACTCCTATGGCTACACCTTC
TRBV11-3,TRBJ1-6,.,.,CASTWKGESLHF,TGTGCCAGCACCTGGAAGGGGGAATCCCTCCACTTT
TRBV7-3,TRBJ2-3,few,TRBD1,CASSPGTAESPSTDTQYF,TGTGCCAGCAGCCCCGGGACAGCAGAATCACCTAGCACAGATACGCAGTATTTT
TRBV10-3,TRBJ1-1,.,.,CAISNTGIEAFF,TGTGCCATCAGTAACACCGGTATTGAAGCTTTCTTT
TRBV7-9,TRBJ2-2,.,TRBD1,CASGTLRDRGTGELSF,TGTGCCAGCGGCACCCTCCGGGACAGAGGCACCGGGGAGCTGTCTTTT
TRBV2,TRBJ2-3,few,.,CASSGESDTQYF,TGTGCCAGCAGTGGCGAAAGCGATACGCAGTATTTT
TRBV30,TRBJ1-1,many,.,CAWVDGMNTEAFF,TGTGCCTGGGTCGACGGGATGAACACTGAAGCTTTCTTT
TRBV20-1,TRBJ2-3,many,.,CSARGEHQGTDTQYF,TGCAGTGCTAGAGGAGAACACCAAGGCACAGATACGCAGTATTTT
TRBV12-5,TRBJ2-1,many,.,CASALGYNEQFF,TGTGCTAGTGCCTTGGGGTACAATGAGCAGTTCTTC
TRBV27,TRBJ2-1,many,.,CASKRGGVYNEQFF,TGTGCCAGCAAAAGGGGGGGGGTCTACAATGAGCAGTTCTTC
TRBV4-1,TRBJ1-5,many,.,CASSLLYGGPNQPQHF,TGCGCCAGCAGCCTCCTATACGGGGGGCCGAATCAGCCCCAGCATTTT
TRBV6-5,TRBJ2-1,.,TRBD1,CASSYAGTAYNEQFF,TGTGCCAGCAGTTACGCCGGGACAGCCTACAATGAGCAGTTCTTC
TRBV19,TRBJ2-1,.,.,CASSIGTSDEQFF,TGTGCCAGTAGTATCGGGACGAGCGATGAGCAGTTCTTC
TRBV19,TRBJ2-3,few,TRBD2,CASSIASGGIETQYF,TGTGCCAGTAGTATCGCTAGCGGGGGGATTGAGACGCAGTATTTT
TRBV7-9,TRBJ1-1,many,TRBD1,CASSLTGVITEAFF,TGTGCCAGCAGCTTGACAGGGGTGATCACTGAAGCTTTCTTT
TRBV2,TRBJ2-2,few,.,CASNREGRNTGELFF,TGTGCCAGCAACCGTGAGGGGCGGAACACCGGGGAGCTGTTTTTT
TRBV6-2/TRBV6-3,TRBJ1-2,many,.,CASSYSGVALGYGYTF,TGTGCCAGCAGTTACTCTGGGGTCGCGCTTGGCTATGGCTACACCTTC
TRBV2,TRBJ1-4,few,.,CASSNRAINEKLFF,TGTGCCAGCAGTAACAGGGCGATTAATGAAAAACTGTTTTTT